Listed below are T cell receptor beta chains from one sample, sequenced in a study of T cell responses to AZD1222 COVID-19 vaccine. TCRdb's copy holds only in-frame clones and misses some; the assay was immunoSEQ multiplex PCR. The table lists roughly 110,000 clones, around 91% of them singletons, with under 25% in the top ten. The sample consisted of peripheral blood, taken on day 0 of AZD1222 vaccination. The source of these receptors is an adult in good health. Both conserved end residues are trimmed from each CDR3. A D gene is named only where the DNA matches it firmly.

cdr3_aa d_call j_call v_call cdr3_length
ASSPTGAGNTIY TRBD1 TRBJ1-3 TRBV3-1/TRBV3-2 12
ASSLDQQGVGEQF TRBD1 TRBJ2-1 TRBV11-3 13
ASSLEVRAVGPYEQY - TRBJ2-7 TRBV7-2 15
ASSLDRQGNTEAF TRBD1 TRBJ1-1 TRBV18 13
ATSSLKQGRYNQPQH - TRBJ1-5 TRBV15 15
ASSRDGDQPQH - TRBJ1-5 TRBV18 11
ASSLQRADEQY - TRBJ2-7 TRBV7-9 11
ASSERGEGPNEQF - TRBJ2-1 TRBV6-4 13
ASRLTGVWNYGYT TRBD1 TRBJ1-2 TRBV27 13
ASSTGDQPQH - TRBJ1-5 TRBV12-3/TRBV12-4 10
ASSILAGDPDYGYT - TRBJ1-2 TRBV19 14
ASSLGSYNEQF - TRBJ2-1 TRBV4-1 11
ASSVGAGRSGNTIY - TRBJ1-3 TRBV9 14
ASSLDAGVRSPLH - TRBJ1-6 TRBV5-1 13
ASSLGDTLTDEQY - TRBJ2-7 TRBV5-1 13
ASSPRIDGELF - TRBJ2-2 TRBV7-7 11
ASSGGTVRGYT - TRBJ1-2 TRBV5-1 11
ASSQVRRSMSYT - TRBJ1-2 TRBV4-3 12
ASSPANSPLH - TRBJ1-6 TRBV18 10
ASGNTGRDSPLH - TRBJ1-6 TRBV5-4 12
ASRGWATNEKLF - TRBJ1-4 TRBV7-2 12
ASSQATSGVYEQY TRBD2 TRBJ2-7 TRBV4-1 13
ASNLQGPNQPQH - TRBJ1-5 TRBV5-8 12
ASSQDLAGGMNTEAF - TRBJ1-1 TRBV4-2 15
ASSFGFGYEQY - TRBJ2-7 TRBV27 11
ASSIDDSYEQY - TRBJ2-7 TRBV18 11
ATHSRTGTLEAF - TRBJ1-1 TRBV21-1 12
ATERGLHGYT - TRBJ1-2 TRBV6-6 10
ASSPYRNTEAF - TRBJ1-1 TRBV12-3/TRBV12-4 11
ASSAAEYEQY - TRBJ2-7 TRBV10-2 10
SGSSEGHGYT - TRBJ1-2 TRBV29-1 10
ASSSGDRSVYNSPLH TRBD1 TRBJ1-6 TRBV7-6 15
ASSLGGNRPNSPLH - TRBJ1-6 TRBV28 14
ASSLLAGVPVTEAF - TRBJ1-1 TRBV27 14
ASSPGDEPYNEQF - TRBJ2-1 TRBV9 13